The clone carrying this T cell receptor beta chain was observed at least ten times. Its antigen is as yet unknown. This sample stems from a study of T cells in Graves' hyperthyroidism and ophthalmopathy. Study-wide findings and caveats: Model-based prediction identified ophthalmopathy a median about 7 months prior to its onset.

The CDR3 regions of TCR beta were amplified from RNA transcripts. Researchers ran a first-round RT-PCR on the TCR CDR3 using the HTBI primer set. TCRdb reprocessed the multiplex PCR reads via MiXCR and lists one record per CDR3 protein. The data hold hundreds of thousands of distinct CDR3 sequences, with less than 20% observed a single time. V was trimmed by 2 bases and J by 11 bases, leaving 10 bases between them. This CDR3 is built from 13 residues. Germline CDR1 and CDR2: SGHAT and FQNNGV. The sequence was obtained from a young woman with Graves' ophthalmopathy. Sequencing was done on a sample of blood. The genes are TRBV11-2 and TRBJ2-6; possibly TRBD1 for D (6 bases). The CDR3 loop is CASSLNRDHVLTF. In DNA, the CDR3 is TGTGCCAGCAGCTTAAACAGGGACCACGTCCTGACTTTC.